The sequence of this TCR beta chain was determined in a study of CD8 T cells in Susac syndrome (dated by TCRdb to between 2018 and 2021). About the investigation overall: Among the sequenced Susac syndrome patients, roughly six had clinically active disease and eight or nine were in clinical remission. At the time of blood withdrawal, Susac syndrome patients were either therapy-naive, taking corticosteroids (with some also receiving IVIg), or on IVIg alone. Repertoire sequencing was used to test whether CD8+ T cell activation and differentiation in Susac syndrome was antigen driven.

Comment on this clonotype: Its binding antigen is unknown. No quality values exist for individual bases; no much larger clone is one base distant.

Measured from the cysteine to the phenylalanine, the CDR3 is 16 residues long. Only CDR3 DNA remains: 48 bases, in frame from the first base. Germline trimming amounts to 3 bases on V and 0 bases on J, with 6 as the count of junction bases outside the gene matches. From a lookup of the germline V gene, CDR1 and CDR2 are KGHSH and LQKENI. What the work shows at the level of the full study, not this receptor alone: In patients with Susac syndrome, the CD4+ T cell repertoire showed no detectable clonal expansion. The number of individuals in the TCR sequencing and HLA analysis was acknowledged as relatively small.

Peripheral blood CD8+ and CD4+ T cells from healthy donors, Susac syndrome patients and multiple sclerosis patients were profiled by high-throughput TCR beta sequencing. The Susac syndrome patients fulfilled recently defined diagnostic criteria for either definite or probable disease. Bulk CD8+ and CD4+ T cells were purified by magnetic negative isolation, whereas CD8+ TEMRA cells were enriched by FACS. Blood was drawn into EDTA tubes, processed within 24 hours, and PBMCs were isolated by density gradient centrifugation. PBMCs intended for TCR sequencing were cryopreserved in liquid nitrogen and were subsequently thawed in a 37 degrees C water bath. Purity of sorted or isolated CD4+, CD8+ and CD8+ TEMRA cells was at least 90%. RNA was extracted using the RNeasy kit, and roughly 0.45 to 1 microgram was reverse transcribed with random hexamers. TCR beta CDR3 regions were amplified with the immunoSEQ multiplex PCR assay covering 54 Vbeta and 13 Jbeta segments. PCR amplification bias was corrected using a synthetic template baseline for primer optimization and computational correction. For the original study's pipeline: Only productive sequences were kept, with reads annotated to V, D and J genes according to IMGT and analyzed in immunoSEQ Analyzer. To calculate clonality, Shannon entropy was normalized by log2 of the number of productive unique sequences and then subtracted from one. Public and private clones were assessed among the 100 most prevalent clones of each patient and control. Clones were defined as Susac-specific if absent from the healthy and MS cohorts, from 1052 published viral clones and from other ImmuneACCESS disease sequences. The public reads were run again by TCRdb, first through fastp at Q25 and then through MiXCR, and only productive beta chains were kept. Identical CDR3 protein sequences are pooled into one entry, listed with their most common genes and DNA. Clone size and V and J calls follow TCRdb, not the original study. Here the sample has 240,000 or so distinct CDR3 sequences; 96% occur a single time. The ten most abundant clones make up around 0.1% of the sample.

The sequence was obtained from a human donor with Susac syndrome. Rearrangement joined TRBV18 to TRBJ2-3; 7 junctional bases match TRBD2. The sequenced sample was CD4+ T cells from PBMCs. In nucleotides, the sequence is TGTGCCAGCTCACCCCCAGCGGGACCTAGCACAGATACGCAGTATTTT. It translates to CASSPPAGPSTDTQYF.